Presented here are 10 T cell receptor beta chains from one specimen sequenced in a study of T cells expressing NK-cell markers. TCRdb re-called the 5' RACE reads, yielding one record per CDR3 amino acid sequence without DNA. The repertoire table contains 500,000 to 600,000 distinct CDR3 sequences. Sequencing was done on a sample of blood T cells: a sorted CD56 or NKG2C T cell subset, CD4+ or CD8+ T cells, or bulk PBMC T cells (not recorded which). These receptors were obtained from a man aged 18 to 30 in good health.

This rearrangement joins TRBV5-8 to TRBJ1-5. Germline V lookup: CDR1 SGHTS, CDR2 YDEGEE. There are 15 residues in the CDR3. The CDR3 sequence: CASSLKGYSNQPQHF.

This chain connects TRBV19 to TRBJ1-5; TCRdb's D gene call, TRBD1, goes unchecked for lack of DNA. CDR1 is LNHDA, CDR2 SQIVND, per germline (reference sequence). This CDR3 contains 14 residues. The CDR3 sequence is CASSSGPTNAPQHF.

The chain uses TRBV12-3 or TRBV12-4 and TRBJ2-1. The CDR3 totals 13 residues. The CDR3 sequence is CASSLKGGLRQFF.

CDR3 region: CSARDLRLAYEQFF. The chain joins TRBV20-1 to TRBJ2-1; TCRdb proposes TRBD2, but this gene call is untestable without DNA. In germline, CDR1 is DFQATT, CDR2 SNEGSKA (reference sequence). The CDR3 consists of 14 residues.

This chain connects TRBV5-6 to TRBJ2-1; TCRdb picks TRBD2, but there is no DNA to check that call. In germline, CDR1 is SGHDT, CDR2 YYEEEE. The CDR3 has 14 residues. This CDR3 is CASSSLAGGGEQFF.

V is TRBV5-1 and J is TRBJ2-3; the TCRdb D gene call, TRBD1, has no DNA to confirm it. Germline assignment: CDR1 SGHRS and CDR2 YFSETQ. CDR3 length: 16 residues. This CDR3 is CASSIRDRTSTDTQYF.

The chain employs TRBV5-5 and TRBJ2-2; TCRdb's assignment of TRBD2 cannot be checked, as there is no DNA. The germline V gene has CDR1 SGHKS and CDR2 YYEKEE (reference sequence). CDR3 length equals 16 residues. The CDR3 region is CASSQTSGRSTGELFF.

V is TRBV20-1 and J is TRBJ2-4; as DNA is missing, the TRBD2 call by TCRdb cannot be tested. The CDR3 spans 13 residues. Germline CDR1 reads DFQATT; CDR2 reads SNEGSKA (reference sequence). The CDR3 here is CSARRTSRDIQYF.

The genes are TRBV3-1 and TRBJ2-3; the TCRdb call, TRBD1, lacks DNA for checking. The CDR3 loop spans 15 amino acids. CDR1 is LGHDT and CDR2 is YNNKEL in the germline V gene (reference sequence). CDR3 in amino acids: CASSQLQVSTDTQYF.

The chain couples TRBV5-5 to TRBJ2-7; TCRdb's D call, TRBD1, is unchecked because there is no DNA. The CDR3 covers 16 residues. The V gene's germline CDR1 is SGHKS and CDR2 YYEKEE (reference sequence). The CDR3: CASSWMPGQGSYEQYF.